This T cell receptor beta chain was sequenced for a study of blood T cell repertoires in COVID-19. Authors' methods: Estimation of nucleated cell counts relied on the amplification of reference gene primers. This table comes from immunoSEQ multiplex PCR, and its TCRdb copy is limited to in-frame clones, with some not included. The V and J calls and clone size were taken over from that table, and D and trimming were inferred from the DNA. The sample holds more than 70,000 clones; roughly 80% are singletons and the top ten take 4.8%. This CDR3 has 15 amino acids. V dropped 5 bases and J dropped 9 bases, with 17 bases sitting between them. The germline V gene has CDR1 MDHEN and CDR2 SYDVKM.

The clonotype was recovered from a woman aged 80 or older with active or convalescent COVID-19. The sequencing input was peripheral blood. The V call is TRBV28, the J call TRBJ1-6, with D unresolved. The CDR3 coding sequence is TGTGCCAGCAGTCCTCCCCGGGAGGCCCTTTCACCCCTCCACTTT. Protein product: CASSPPREALSPLHF.